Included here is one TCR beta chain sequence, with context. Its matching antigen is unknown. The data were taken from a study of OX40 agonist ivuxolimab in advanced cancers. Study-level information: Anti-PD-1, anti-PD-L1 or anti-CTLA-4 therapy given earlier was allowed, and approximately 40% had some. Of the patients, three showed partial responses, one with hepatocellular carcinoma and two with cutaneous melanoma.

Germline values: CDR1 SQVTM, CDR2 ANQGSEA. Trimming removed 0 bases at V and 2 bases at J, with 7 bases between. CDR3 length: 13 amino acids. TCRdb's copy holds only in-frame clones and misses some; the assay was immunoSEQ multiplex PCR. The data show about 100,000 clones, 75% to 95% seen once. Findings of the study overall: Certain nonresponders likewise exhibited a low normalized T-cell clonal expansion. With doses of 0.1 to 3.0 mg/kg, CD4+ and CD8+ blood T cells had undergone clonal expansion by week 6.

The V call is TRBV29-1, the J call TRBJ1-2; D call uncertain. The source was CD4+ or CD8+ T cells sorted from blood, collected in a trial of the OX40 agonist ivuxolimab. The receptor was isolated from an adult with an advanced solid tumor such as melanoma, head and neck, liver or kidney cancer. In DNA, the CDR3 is TGCAGCGTTGAAGATTCGCTAAACTATGGCTACACCTTC. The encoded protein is CSVEDSLNYGYTF.